The 22 T cell receptor beta chains in this list originate from one sample, sequenced in a study of shared clonotypes between healthy human individuals. Clones were sequenced by immunoSEQ multiplex PCR, and TCRdb holds only the in-frame ones, with some missing. The sample includes millions of clones, about 95% of them seen just once. The sequencing sample was made of naive CD4+ T cells sorted from blood. As to subset: CD45RA+ positively selected. The source is a man between 18 and 29 years old in good health.

The chain is built from TRBV19 and TRBJ2-2; D remains ambiguous. V gave up 7 bases and J gave up 6 bases, with 6 bases separating them. The CDR3 is made up of 11 amino acids. CDR1 LNHDA and CDR2 SQIVND come from the germline V gene (reference sequence). Here the CDR3 DNA reads TGTGCCAGTACCTCGGCCGGGGAGCTGTTTTTT. Its translation: CASTSAGELFF.

CDR3 protein: CASTSFGGGTDTQYF. Here the CDR3 DNA reads TGTGCCAGCACCTCCTTCGGGGGAGGCACAGATACGCAGTATTTT. V usage is TRBV6-5 and J usage is TRBJ2-3; a weak D match, TRBD2 (6 bases). Germline V gene sequence: CDR1 MNHEY, CDR2 SVGAGI. This CDR3 has 15 residues. Trimming left V 7 bases short and J 1 base short, with 15 bases between.

The J gene is TRBJ1-4, the V gene TRBV6-5; D may be TRBD1 (6 bases). CDR1 is MNHEY and CDR2 is SVGAGI in the germline V gene. The CDR3 is made up of 14 amino acids. V lost 6 bases and J 4 bases, leaving 12 bases between the germline ends. CDR3 in DNA: TGTGCCAGCAGGCGACAGGCTGTTAATGAAAAACTGTTTTTT. The encoded protein is CASRRQAVNEKLFF.

The CDR3: CASSLARTSGRATSSVGETQYF. In DNA, the CDR3 is TGCGCCAGCAGCTTGGCCCGGACTAGCGGGAGGGCCACGTCTTCTGTGGGGGAGACCCAGTACTTC. J is TRBJ2-5 and V is TRBV5-1; TRBD2 matches at 15 bases. The CDR3 has 22 amino acids. The germline gives CDR1 SGHRS, CDR2 YFSETQ. V lost 0 bases and J lost 5; bases outside the gene matches: 20.

The rearrangement joins TRBV5-1 to TRBJ1-6, with D possibly being TRBD1 (6 bases). Trimming left V 0 bases short and J 8 bases short, with 12 bases between. This CDR3 has 15 residues. CDR1 and CDR2 from the germline V gene are SGHRS and YFSETQ. The CDR3 sequence is CASSLVAGAYSPLHF. DNA of the CDR3: TGCGCCAGCAGCTTGGTTGCAGGGGCCTATTCACCCCTCCACTTT.

The chain links TRBV27 to TRBJ2-1; 15 positions match TRBD2. CDR3 length: 18 residues. CDR1 MNHEY and CDR2 SMNVEV come from the germline V gene (reference sequence). The ends lost 6 bases at V and 9 bases at J; junction bases unmatched: 15. The chain's CDR3 is CASSPGLAGGIVHSEQFF. The CDR3 coding sequence is TGTGCCAGCAGCCCGGGACTAGCGGGGGGAATCGTCCATAGTGAGCAGTTCTTC.

The rearrangement uses TRBV27 and TRBJ2-1; the match to TRBD2 covers 9 bases. CDR1 is MNHEY, CDR2 SMNVEV, per germline (reference sequence). This CDR3 contains 15 residues. The J segment lost 4 bases and the V segment lost 6 bases, leaving 7 bases of the junction unmatched. CDR3: CASSPLAGKYNEQFF. In DNA, the CDR3 is TGTGCCAGCAGCCCTCTAGCGGGAAAATACAATGAGCAGTTCTTC.

The rearrangement uses TRBV2 and TRBJ2-7; no reliable D call. This CDR3 comprises 12 residues. Germline V gives CDR1 SNHLY, CDR2 FYNNEI. The germline V and J ends were trimmed by 7 bases and 2 bases, with 9 bases remaining between them. The CDR3 here is CASTLDPYEQYF. CDR3 DNA sequence: TGTGCCAGCACTTTGGATCCCTACGAGCAGTACTTC.

The CDR3 loop is CASSLYRAAGLNEQFF. The DNA for the CDR3 is TGTGCCAGCAGCTTGTACAGAGCAGCGGGGCTCAATGAGCAGTTCTTC. The V gene is TRBV4-2, the J gene TRBJ2-1; 7 bases match TRBD2. With V trimmed by 5 bases and J by 6 bases, 13 bases remained unmatched. CDR3 size: 16 residues. Germline V gene sequence: CDR1 LGHNA, CDR2 YNFKEQ.

The chain uses TRBV27 and TRBJ2-7; a weak D match, TRBD1 (6 bases). CDR3 length: 19 residues. With 5 bases removed from V and 5 bases from J, the gap between germline ends came to 31 bases. Germline-derived CDR1 and CDR2 are MNHEY and SMNVEV (reference sequence). This CDR3 reads CASSDPADWGPEAPDEQYF. Here the CDR3 DNA reads TGTGCCAGCAGTGACCCGGCAGATTGGGGGCCAGAAGCTCCCGACGAGCAGTACTTC.

The rearrangement uses TRBV29-1 and TRBJ1-1, with D unresolved. Per the germline V gene, CDR1 is SQVTM and CDR2 is ANQGSEA. This CDR3 has 13 amino acids. Trimming removed 3 bases at V and 3 bases at J, with 11 bases between. The CDR3: CSVERNLDTEAFF. CDR3 in DNA: TGCAGCGTTGAGAGAAACCTAGACACTGAAGCTTTCTTT.

The chain couples TRBV18 to TRBJ2-7, with 9 bases matching TRBD1. The CDR3 has 17 residues. The germline gives CDR1 KGHSH, CDR2 LQKENI. The J segment lost 1 base and the V segment lost 0 bases, leaving 7 bases of the junction unmatched. Written as DNA, the CDR3 is TGTGCCAGCTCACCACCGGCGGGGACAGGGCTTTCCTACGAGCAGTACTTC. Protein: CASSPPAGTGLSYEQYF.

This chain joins TRBV30 and TRBJ1-6; 8 nucleotides line up with TRBD1. Germline CDR1 GTSNPN, CDR2 SVGIG (reference sequence). The CDR3 has 14 residues. V trimming: 4 bases; J trimming: 8 bases; junction bases outside the gene matches: 7. CDR3 residues: CAWTKDRADSPLHF. DNA for the CDR3: TGTGCCTGGACGAAGGACAGGGCGGATTCACCCCTCCACTTT.

This clone was seen only once. The gene calls are TRBV4-3 and TRBJ2-7, with 7 nucleotides matching TRBD1. This CDR3 is built from 15 residues. From germline, CDR1 is LGHNA and CDR2 YSLEER. Trimming took 0 bases from V and 4 from J; bases not matched to a gene: 6. CDR3 sequence (DNA): TGCGCCAGCAGCCAAGAGGTAGGGGGCGTGTACGAGCAGTACTTC. As protein: CASSQEVGGVYEQYF.

The rearrangement joins TRBV5-1 to TRBJ1-2; D gene ambiguous. Germline-derived CDR1 and CDR2 are SGHRS and YFSETQ. V gave up 4 bases and J gave up 5 bases, with 12 bases separating them. The CDR3 length is 13 residues. CDR3 coding DNA: TGCGCCAGCAGCCCGTCAGATACTTATGGCTACACCTTC. Amino acid sequence: CASSPSDTYGYTF.

The chain links TRBV7-9 to TRBJ2-2; D remains ambiguous. CDR3 size: 12 residues. V was cut by 2 bases and J by 6 bases, with 4 bases left in between. Germline lookup yields CDR1 SEHNR and CDR2 FQNEAQ (reference sequence). Here the CDR3 DNA reads TGTGCCAGCAGCTTACCGTCCGGGGAGCTGTTTTTT. This gives the protein CASSLPSGELFF.

The V gene is TRBV10-3, the J gene TRBJ1-4; D gene uncertain. From germline, CDR1 is ENHRY and CDR2 SYGVKD. With 0 bases removed from V and 11 bases from J, the gap between germline ends came to 19 bases. This CDR3 region has 16 residues. CDR3 sequence: CAISESRQTSLGKLFF. The CDR3 coding sequence is TGTGCCATCAGTGAGTCTCGACAAACATCTCTGGGGAAACTGTTTTTT.

The chain has TRBV18 and TRBJ2-7; D uncertain. Germline V gene data show CDR1 as KGHSH and CDR2 as LQKENI. The CDR3 contains 13 residues. Trimming pared 3 bases from V and 3 bases from J, leaving 9 bases between. CDR3 loop: CASSPAVYYEQYF. The CDR3 region has the DNA TGTGCCAGCTCACCGGCAGTTTACTACGAGCAGTACTTC.

As DNA, the CDR3 is TGTGCCAGCAGTGCCCCTGCCAACTATGGCTACACCTTC. It encodes CASSAPANYGYTF. This chain joins TRBV25-1 and TRBJ1-2; D remains unclear. The V gene's germline CDR1 is MGHDK and CDR2 SYGVNS. There are 13 residues in the CDR3. The V end was cut by 4 bases, the J end by 2 bases, with 8 bases between.

The genes are TRBV6-6 and TRBJ2-7; D is undetermined. Germline V gene data show CDR1 as MNHNY and CDR2 as SVGAGI (reference sequence). The CDR3 loop spans 13 amino acids. The V end lost 5 bases, the J end lost 1 base, and 9 bases lay between the germline ends. CDR3 DNA: TGTGCCAGCAGTCGGCTCCAATCCTACGAGCAGTACTTC. Protein product: CASSRLQSYEQYF.

The chain couples TRBV25-1 to TRBJ2-5; 8 bases map to TRBD2. CDR1 is MGHDK and CDR2 is SYGVNS in the germline V gene. Trimming took 8 bases from V and 3 from J; bases not matched to a gene: 8. The CDR3 totals 14 residues. The CDR3 is CASGLAGNKETQYF. For the CDR3, the DNA is TGTGCCAGCGGCCTAGCGGGCAACAAAGAGACCCAGTACTTC.

The CDR3 region is CAISDDTSASFTDTQYF. The CDR3 DNA reads TGTGCCATCAGTGACGATACTAGCGCCTCTTTCACAGATACGCAGTATTTT. The chain joins TRBV10-3 to TRBJ2-3; 7 bases are shared with TRBD2. The CDR3 totals 17 residues. V gave up 3 bases and J gave up 2 bases; unmatched junction bases: 11. Per the germline V gene, CDR1 is ENHRY and CDR2 is SYGVKD.